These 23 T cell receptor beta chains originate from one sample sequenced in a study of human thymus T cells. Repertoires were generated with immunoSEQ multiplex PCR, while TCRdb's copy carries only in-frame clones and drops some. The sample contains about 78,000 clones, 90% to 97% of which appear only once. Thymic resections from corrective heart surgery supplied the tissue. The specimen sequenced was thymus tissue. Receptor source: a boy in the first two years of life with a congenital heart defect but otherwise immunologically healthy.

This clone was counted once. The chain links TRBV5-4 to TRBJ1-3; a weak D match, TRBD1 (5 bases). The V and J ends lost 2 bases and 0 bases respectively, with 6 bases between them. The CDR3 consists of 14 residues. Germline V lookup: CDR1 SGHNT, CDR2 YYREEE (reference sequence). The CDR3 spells CASSFRDSGNTIYF. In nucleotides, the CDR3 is TGTGCCAGCAGCTTCAGGGACTCTGGAAACACCATATATTTT. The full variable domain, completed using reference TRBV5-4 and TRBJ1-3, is ETGVTQSPTHLIKTRGQQVTLRCSSQSGHNTVSWYQQALGQGPQFIFQYYREEENGRGNFPPRFSGLQFPNYSSELNVNALELDDSALYLCASSFRDSGNTIYFGEGSWLTVV.

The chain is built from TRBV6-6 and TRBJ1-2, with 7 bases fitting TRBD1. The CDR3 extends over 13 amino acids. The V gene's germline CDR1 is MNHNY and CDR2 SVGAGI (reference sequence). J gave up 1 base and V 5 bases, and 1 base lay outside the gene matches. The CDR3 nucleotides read TGTGCCAGCAGTAGACAGGGTAACTATGGCTACACCTTC. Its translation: CASSRQGNYGYTF.

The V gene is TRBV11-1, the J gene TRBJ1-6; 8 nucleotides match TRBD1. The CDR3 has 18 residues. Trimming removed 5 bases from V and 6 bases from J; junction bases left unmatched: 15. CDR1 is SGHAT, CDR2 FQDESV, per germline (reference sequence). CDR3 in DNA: TGTGCCAGCAGCCTTACGGCTCAGGGGGCGCGGGGTAATTCACCCCTCCACTTT. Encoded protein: CASSLTAQGARGNSPLHF.

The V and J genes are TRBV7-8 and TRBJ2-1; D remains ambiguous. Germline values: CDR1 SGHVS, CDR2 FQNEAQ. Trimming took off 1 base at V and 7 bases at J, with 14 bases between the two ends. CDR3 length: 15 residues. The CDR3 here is CASSLVDQAENEQFF. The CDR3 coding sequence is TGTGCCAGCAGCTTAGTAGACCAGGCGGAAAATGAGCAGTTCTTC.

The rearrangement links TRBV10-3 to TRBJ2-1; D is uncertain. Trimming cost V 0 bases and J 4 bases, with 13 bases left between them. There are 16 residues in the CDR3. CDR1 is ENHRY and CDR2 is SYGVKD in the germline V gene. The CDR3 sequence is CAISESVIAIYNEQFF. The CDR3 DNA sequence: TGTGCCATCAGTGAGTCGGTAATAGCTATATACAATGAGCAGTTCTTC.

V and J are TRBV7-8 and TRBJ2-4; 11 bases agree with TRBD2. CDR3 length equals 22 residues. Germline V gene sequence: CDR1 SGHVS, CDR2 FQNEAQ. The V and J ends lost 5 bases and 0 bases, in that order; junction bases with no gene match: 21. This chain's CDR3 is CASSNNWPTTSGDLLAKNIQYF. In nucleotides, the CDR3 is TGTGCCAGCAGCAACAATTGGCCTACGACTAGCGGGGACCTATTAGCCAAAAACATTCAGTACTTC.

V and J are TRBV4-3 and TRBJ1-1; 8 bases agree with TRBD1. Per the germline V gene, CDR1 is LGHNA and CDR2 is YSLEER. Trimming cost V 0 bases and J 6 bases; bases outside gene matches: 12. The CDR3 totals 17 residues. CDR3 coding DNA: TGCGCCAGCAGCCAAGATGGACCCAGACAGGGGCGGGCTGAAGCTTTCTTT. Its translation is CASSQDGPRQGRAEAFF.

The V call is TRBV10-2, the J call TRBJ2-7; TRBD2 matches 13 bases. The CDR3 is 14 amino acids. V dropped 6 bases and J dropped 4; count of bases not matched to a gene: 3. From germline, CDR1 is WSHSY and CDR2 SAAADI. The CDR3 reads CASSPTSGRYEQYF. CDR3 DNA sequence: TGCGCCAGCAGCCCGACTAGCGGGAGGTACGAGCAGTACTTC.

CDR3 sequence reads: CASSQDGRAEETQYF. The CDR3 DNA reads as TGCGCCAGCAGCCAAGACGGGAGGGCCGAAGAGACCCAGTACTTC. The chain combines TRBV4-1 with TRBJ2-5; 8 nucleotides agree with TRBD2. Germline assignment: CDR1 MGHRA and CDR2 YSYEKL. CDR3 length equals 15 residues. Losses at the gene ends were 0 bases for V and 3 bases for J; bases not matched to a gene: 3.

This CDR3 is CASSLVWQDNYEQYF. The CDR3, as DNA: TGCGCCAGCAGCTTGGTTTGGCAGGACAACTACGAGCAGTACTTC. V usage is TRBV5-1 and J usage is TRBJ2-5; possibly TRBD1 for D (5 bases). The DNA end is a closer match to TRBJ2-7, so the J assignment may be wrong. The length of the CDR3 is 15 residues. Per the germline V gene, CDR1 is SGHRS and CDR2 is YFSETQ.

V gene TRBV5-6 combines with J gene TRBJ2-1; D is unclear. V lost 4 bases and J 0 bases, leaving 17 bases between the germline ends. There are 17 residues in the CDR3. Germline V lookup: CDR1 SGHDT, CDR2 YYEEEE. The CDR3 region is CASSPKTGGNSYNEQFF. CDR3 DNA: TGTGCCAGCAGCCCAAAGACCGGCGGCAACTCCTACAATGAGCAGTTCTTC.

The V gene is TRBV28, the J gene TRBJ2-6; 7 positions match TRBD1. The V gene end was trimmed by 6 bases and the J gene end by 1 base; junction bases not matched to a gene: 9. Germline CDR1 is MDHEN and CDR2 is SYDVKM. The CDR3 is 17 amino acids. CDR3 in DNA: TGTGCCAGCAGCCCCTCAGGGGGTAGGTCTGGGGCCAACGTCCTGACTTTC. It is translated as CASSPSGGRSGANVLTF.

CDR3 in amino acids: CASSAWDRSSGANVLTF. DNA for the CDR3: TGTGCCAGCAGCGCGTGGGACCGCAGCTCTGGGGCCAACGTCCTGACTTTC. The chain couples TRBV7-8 to TRBJ2-6, with D perhaps TRBD1 or TRBD2 (5 bases each). Germline CDR1 is SGHVS and CDR2 is FQNEAQ. The CDR3 sequence is 17 residues long. The V end was cut by 5 bases, the J end by 0 bases, with 14 bases between.

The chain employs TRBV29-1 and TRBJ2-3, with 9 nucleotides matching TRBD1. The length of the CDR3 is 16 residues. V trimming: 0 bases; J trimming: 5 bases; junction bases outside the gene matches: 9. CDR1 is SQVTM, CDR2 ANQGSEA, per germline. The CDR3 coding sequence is TGCAGCGTTGAAGATGGGAACAGGGGGCGCATAGATACGCAGTATTTT. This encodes CSVEDGNRGRIDTQYF.

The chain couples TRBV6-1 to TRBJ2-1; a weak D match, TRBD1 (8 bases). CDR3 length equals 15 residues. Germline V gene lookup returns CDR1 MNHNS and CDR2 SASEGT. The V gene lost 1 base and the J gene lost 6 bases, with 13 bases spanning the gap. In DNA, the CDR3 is TGTGCCAGCAGTGAAGACAGGGGGGGTACCAATGAGCAGTTCTTC. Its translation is CASSEDRGGTNEQFF.

CDR3 DNA sequence: TGTGCCATCGGCCCGGAGTGGACTAGCGGGGGCCAAGAGACCCAGTACTTC. Translating gives CAIGPEWTSGGQETQYF. J is TRBJ2-5 and V is TRBV10-3; 13 nucleotides align to TRBD2. The CDR3 has 17 residues. The V gene's germline CDR1 is ENHRY and CDR2 SYGVKD. The junction had 10 bases not matched to a gene; V was cut back by 8 bases and J by 1 base.

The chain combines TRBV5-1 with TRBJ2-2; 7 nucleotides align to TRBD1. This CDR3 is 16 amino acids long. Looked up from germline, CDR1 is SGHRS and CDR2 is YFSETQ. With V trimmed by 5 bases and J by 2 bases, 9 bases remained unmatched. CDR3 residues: CASSRITGENTGELFF. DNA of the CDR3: TGCGCCAGCAGTCGAATTACAGGGGAAAACACCGGGGAGCTGTTTTTT.

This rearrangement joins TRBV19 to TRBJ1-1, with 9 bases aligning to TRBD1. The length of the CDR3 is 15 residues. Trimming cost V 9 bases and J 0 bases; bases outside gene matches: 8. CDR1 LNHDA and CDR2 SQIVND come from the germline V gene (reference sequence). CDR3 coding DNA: TGTGCCAGCGAGGACAGGGGTCGAATGAACACTGAAGCTTTCTTT. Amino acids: CASEDRGRMNTEAFF.

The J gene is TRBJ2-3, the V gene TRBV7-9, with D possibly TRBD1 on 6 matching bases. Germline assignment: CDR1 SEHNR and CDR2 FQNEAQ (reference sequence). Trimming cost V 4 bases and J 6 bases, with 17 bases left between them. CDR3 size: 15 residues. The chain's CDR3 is CASSSIRGSNDTQYF. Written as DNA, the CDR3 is TGTGCCAGCAGCTCAATTAGGGGGAGTAATGATACGCAGTATTTT.

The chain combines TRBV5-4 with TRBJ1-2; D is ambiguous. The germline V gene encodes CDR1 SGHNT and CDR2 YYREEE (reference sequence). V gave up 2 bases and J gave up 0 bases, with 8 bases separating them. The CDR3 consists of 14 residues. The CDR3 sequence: CASSFGVSNYGYTF. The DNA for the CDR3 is TGTGCCAGCAGCTTCGGGGTTTCTAACTATGGCTACACCTTC.

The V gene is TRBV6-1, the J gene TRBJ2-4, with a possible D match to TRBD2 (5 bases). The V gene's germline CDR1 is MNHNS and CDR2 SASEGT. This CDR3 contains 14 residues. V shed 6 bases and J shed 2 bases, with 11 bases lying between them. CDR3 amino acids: CASRGEGSKNIQYF. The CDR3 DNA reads TGTGCCAGCAGGGGAGAAGGGTCCAAAAACATTCAGTACTTC.

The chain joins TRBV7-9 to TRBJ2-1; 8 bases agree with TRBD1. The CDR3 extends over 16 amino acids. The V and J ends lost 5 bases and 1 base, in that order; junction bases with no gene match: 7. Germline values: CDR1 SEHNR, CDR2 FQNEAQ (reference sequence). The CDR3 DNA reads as TGTGCCAGCAGCCGCGAAACAGGGGGTTCCTACAATGAGCAGTTCTTC. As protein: CASSRETGGSYNEQFF.

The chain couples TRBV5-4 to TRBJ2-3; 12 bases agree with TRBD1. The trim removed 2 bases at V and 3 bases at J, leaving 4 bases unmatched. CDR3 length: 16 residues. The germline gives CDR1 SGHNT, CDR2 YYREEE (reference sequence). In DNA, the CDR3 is TGTGCCAGCAGCTTTCGGGACAGGGGGCCGACAGATACGCAGTATTTT. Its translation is CASSFRDRGPTDTQYF.